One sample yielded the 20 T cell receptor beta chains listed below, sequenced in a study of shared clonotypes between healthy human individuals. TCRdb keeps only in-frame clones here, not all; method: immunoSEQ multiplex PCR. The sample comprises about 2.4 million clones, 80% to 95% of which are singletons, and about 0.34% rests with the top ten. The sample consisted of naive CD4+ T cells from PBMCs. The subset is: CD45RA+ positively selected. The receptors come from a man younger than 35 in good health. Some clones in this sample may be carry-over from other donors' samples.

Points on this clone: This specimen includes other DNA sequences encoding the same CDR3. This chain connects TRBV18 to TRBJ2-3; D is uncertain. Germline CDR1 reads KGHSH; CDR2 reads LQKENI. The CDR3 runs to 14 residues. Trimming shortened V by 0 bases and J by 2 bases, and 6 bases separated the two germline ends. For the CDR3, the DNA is TGTGCCAGCTCACCACCCGGCCCCACAGATACGCAGTATTTT. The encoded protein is CASSPPGPTDTQYF.

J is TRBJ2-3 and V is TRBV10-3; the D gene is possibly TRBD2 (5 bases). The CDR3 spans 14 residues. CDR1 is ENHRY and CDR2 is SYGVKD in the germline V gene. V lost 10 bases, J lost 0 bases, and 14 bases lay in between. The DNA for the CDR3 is TGTGCCACCGGGAATATCGCAAGCACAGATACGCAGTATTTT. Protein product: CATGNIASTDTQYF.

Here the CDR3 reads CASSPQPPGTFEAFF. CDR3 nucleotides: TGCGCCAGCAGCCCCCAGCCACCCGGGACATTTGAAGCTTTCTTT. This rearrangement joins TRBV5-1 to TRBJ1-1; tentative D call: TRBD1 (6 bases). The germline gives CDR1 SGHRS, CDR2 YFSETQ. The length of the CDR3 is 15 residues. Trimming pared 4 bases from V and 7 bases from J, leaving 20 bases between.

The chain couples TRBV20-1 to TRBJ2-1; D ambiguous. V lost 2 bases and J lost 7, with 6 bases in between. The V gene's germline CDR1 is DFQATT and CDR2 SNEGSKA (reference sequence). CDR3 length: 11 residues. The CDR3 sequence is CSARNKNEQFF. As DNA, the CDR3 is TGCAGTGCTAGAAACAAGAATGAGCAGTTCTTC.

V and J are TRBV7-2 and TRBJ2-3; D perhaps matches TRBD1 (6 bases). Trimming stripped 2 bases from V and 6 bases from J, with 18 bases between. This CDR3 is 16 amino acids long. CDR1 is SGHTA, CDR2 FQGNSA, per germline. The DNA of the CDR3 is TGTGCCAGCAGCTTAAAGGTAATGGACAGACCGGATACGCAGTATTTT. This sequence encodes CASSLKVMDRPDTQYF.

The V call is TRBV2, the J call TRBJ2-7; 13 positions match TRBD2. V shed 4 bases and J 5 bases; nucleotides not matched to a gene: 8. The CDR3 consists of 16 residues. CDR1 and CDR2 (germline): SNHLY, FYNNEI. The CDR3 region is CASSGGLAGDWDEQYF. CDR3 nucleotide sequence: TGTGCCAGCAGTGGCGGACTAGCGGGAGACTGGGACGAGCAGTACTTC.

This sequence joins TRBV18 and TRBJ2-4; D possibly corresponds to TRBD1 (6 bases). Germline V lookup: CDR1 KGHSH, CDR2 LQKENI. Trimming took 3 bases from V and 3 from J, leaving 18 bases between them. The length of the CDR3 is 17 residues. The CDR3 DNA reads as TGTGCCAGCTCACCCCTTCGGTGGGGACAAGGCAAAAACATTCAGTACTTC. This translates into CASSPLRWGQGKNIQYF.

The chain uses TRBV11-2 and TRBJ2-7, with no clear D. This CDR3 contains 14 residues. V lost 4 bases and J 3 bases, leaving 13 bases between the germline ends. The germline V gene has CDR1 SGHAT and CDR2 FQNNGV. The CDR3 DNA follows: TGTGCCAGCAGCTCACTTAGACGAGTCTACGAGCAGTACTTC. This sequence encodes CASSSLRRVYEQYF.

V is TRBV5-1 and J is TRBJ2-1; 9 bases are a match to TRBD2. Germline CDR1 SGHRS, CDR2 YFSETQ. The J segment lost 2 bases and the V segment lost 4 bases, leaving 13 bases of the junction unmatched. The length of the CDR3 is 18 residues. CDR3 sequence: CASSPLPPAGGTYNEQFF. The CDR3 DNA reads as TGCGCCAGCAGCCCCCTGCCCCCAGCGGGAGGCACCTACAATGAGCAGTTCTTC.

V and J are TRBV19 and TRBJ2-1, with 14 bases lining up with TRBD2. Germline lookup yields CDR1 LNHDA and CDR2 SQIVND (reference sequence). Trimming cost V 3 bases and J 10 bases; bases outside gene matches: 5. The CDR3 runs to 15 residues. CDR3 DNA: TGTGCCAGTAGTATTGGGACTAGCGGGAGCGACGAGCAGTTCTTC. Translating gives CASSIGTSGSDEQFF. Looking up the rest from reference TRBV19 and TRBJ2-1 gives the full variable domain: DGGITQSPKYLFRKEGQNVTLSCEQNLNHDAMYWYRQDPGQGLRLIYYSQIVNDFQKGDIAEGYSVSREKKESFPLTVTSAQKNPTAFYLCASSIGTSGSDEQFFGPGTRLTVL.

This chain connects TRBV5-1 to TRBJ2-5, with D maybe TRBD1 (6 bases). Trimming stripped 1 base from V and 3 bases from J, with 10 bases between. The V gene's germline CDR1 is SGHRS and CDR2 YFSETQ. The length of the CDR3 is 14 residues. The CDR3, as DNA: TGCGCCAGCAGCTTGAATCCAGGGGAAGAGACCCAGTACTTC. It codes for CASSLNPGEETQYF.

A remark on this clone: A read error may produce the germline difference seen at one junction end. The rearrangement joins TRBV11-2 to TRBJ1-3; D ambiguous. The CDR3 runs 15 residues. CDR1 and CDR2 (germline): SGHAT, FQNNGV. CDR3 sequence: CAGSLAPLSGNTIYF. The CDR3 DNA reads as TGTGCCGGCAGCTTAGCACCCCTCTCTGGAAACACCATATATTTT.

Here the CDR3 reads CAWSPGQGAFNQPQHF. The DNA for the CDR3 is TGTGCCTGGAGTCCCGGACAGGGGGCTTTCAATCAGCCCCAGCATTTT. V is TRBV30 and J is TRBJ1-5, with 11 bases that match TRBD1. This CDR3 has 16 amino acids. V dropped 2 bases and J dropped 3; count of bases not matched to a gene: 6. CDR1 and CDR2 from the germline V gene are GTSNPN and SVGIG (reference sequence).

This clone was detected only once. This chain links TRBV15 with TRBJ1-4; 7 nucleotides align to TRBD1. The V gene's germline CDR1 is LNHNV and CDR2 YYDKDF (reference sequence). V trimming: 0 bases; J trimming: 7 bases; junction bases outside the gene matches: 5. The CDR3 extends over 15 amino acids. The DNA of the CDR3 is TGTGCCACCAGCAGAGACGGGACAGTTGGTGAAAAACTGTTTTTT. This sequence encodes CATSRDGTVGEKLFF.

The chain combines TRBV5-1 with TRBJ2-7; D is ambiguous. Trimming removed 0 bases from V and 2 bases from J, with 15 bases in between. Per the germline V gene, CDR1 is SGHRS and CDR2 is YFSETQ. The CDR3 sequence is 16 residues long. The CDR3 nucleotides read TGCGCCAGCAGCTTGGTGGAACAGAGTTATACCTACGAGCAGTACTTC. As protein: CASSLVEQSYTYEQYF.

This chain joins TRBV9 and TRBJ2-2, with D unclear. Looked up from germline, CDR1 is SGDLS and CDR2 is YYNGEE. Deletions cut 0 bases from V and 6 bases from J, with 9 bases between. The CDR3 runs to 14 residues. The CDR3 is CASSVAMDAGELFF. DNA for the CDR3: TGTGCCAGCAGCGTAGCAATGGACGCCGGGGAGCTGTTTTTT.

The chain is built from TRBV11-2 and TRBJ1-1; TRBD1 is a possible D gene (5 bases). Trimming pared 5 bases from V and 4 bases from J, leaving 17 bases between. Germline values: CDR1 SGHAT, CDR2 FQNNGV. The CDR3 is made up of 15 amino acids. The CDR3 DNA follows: TGTGCCAGCAGCCCCGGGGCAGGCCTGGGCACTGAAGCTTTCTTT. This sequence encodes CASSPGAGLGTEAFF.

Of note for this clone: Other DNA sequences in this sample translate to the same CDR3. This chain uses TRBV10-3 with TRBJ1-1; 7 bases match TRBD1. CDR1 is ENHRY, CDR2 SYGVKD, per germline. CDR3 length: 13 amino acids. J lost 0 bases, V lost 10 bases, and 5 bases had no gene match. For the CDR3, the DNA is TGTGCCAGCACGGGACAGTTGAACACTGAAGCTTTCTTT. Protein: CASTGQLNTEAFF.

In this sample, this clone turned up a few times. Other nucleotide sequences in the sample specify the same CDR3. The CDR3 region has the DNA TGTGCCAGCAGTTTGTCCACCGGGGAGCTGTTTTTT. Translation: CASSLSTGELFF. The rearrangement links TRBV28 to TRBJ2-2, with no clear D. CDR3 length: 12 residues. In germline, CDR1 is MDHEN, CDR2 SYDVKM. Trimming pared 3 bases from V and 4 bases from J, leaving 3 bases between.

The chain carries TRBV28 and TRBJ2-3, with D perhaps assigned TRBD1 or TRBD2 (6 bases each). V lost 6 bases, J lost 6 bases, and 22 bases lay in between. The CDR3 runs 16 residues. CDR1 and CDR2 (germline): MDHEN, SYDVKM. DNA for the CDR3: TGTGCCAGCAGGGAAGGGTTACGGGAGAGGGGGGATACGCAGTATTTT. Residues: CASREGLRERGDTQYF.